One and the same sample provided the 9 T cell receptor beta chains below, sequenced in a study of OX40 agonist ivuxolimab in advanced cancers. The library was produced with the immunoSEQ multiplex PCR assay. The table comes from immuneACCESS by way of TCRdb, which keeps in-frame sequences with V and J called. Part of the clones is missing from these tables; in studies checked, under half for an unresolved V gene and the rest for unknown reasons. The sample table shows about 74,000 clones, and approximately 80% are seen once. The ten largest make up around 1.6% of the sample. This specimen consisted of CD4+ or CD8+ T cells sorted from blood, obtained in a trial of the OX40 agonist ivuxolimab. Receptors originate from an adult with an advanced solid tumor such as melanoma, head and neck, liver or kidney cancer.

The J gene is TRBJ2-3, the V gene TRBV5-4, with D possibly matching TRBD1 (6 bases). Germline values: CDR1 SGHNT, CDR2 YYREEE (reference sequence). V was cut by 0 bases and J by 2 bases, with 10 bases left in between. The CDR3 is 15 residues long. The DNA of the CDR3 is TGTGCCAGCAGCTTGGATTCAGGGGCCACAGATACGCAGTATTTT. Translation: CASSLDSGATDTQYF.

The chain uses TRBV7-2 and TRBJ2-3; D could derive from TRBD1 or TRBD2 (5 bases each). The CDR3 length is 15 residues. Per germline, CDR1 SGHTA and CDR2 FQGNSA. Trimming took off 0 bases at V and 10 bases at J, with 17 bases between the two ends. CDR3 loop: CASSLAHTARGAQYF. CDR3 DNA sequence: TGTGCCAGCAGCTTAGCGCACACGGCCCGAGGGGCGCAGTATTTT.

The chain joins TRBV4-3 to TRBJ2-1, with 7 bases lining up with TRBD2. Trimming cost V 1 base and J 8 bases; bases outside gene matches: 11. CDR3 length: 16 residues. CDR1 and CDR2 from the germline V gene are LGHNA and YSLEER. CDR3 sequence (DNA): TGCGCCAGCAGCCAAGTGGTGCGGGAGTTCGGGGATGAGCAGTTCTTC. The encoded protein is CASSQVVREFGDEQFF.

This clone was seen a handful of times. The chain recombines TRBV28 with TRBJ1-2, with no clear D. The CDR3 is 13 residues long. V lost 3 bases, J lost 4 bases, and 9 bases lay in between. The germline CDR1 and CDR2 sequences are MDHEN and SYDVKM. The CDR3 reads CASSFATSYGYTF. Written as DNA, the CDR3 is TGTGCCAGCAGTTTCGCGACATCCTATGGCTACACCTTC.

This chain uses TRBV4-1 with TRBJ2-3; D uncertain. Germline CDR1 is MGHRA and CDR2 is YSYEKL. V dropped 1 base and J dropped 2 bases, with 7 bases sitting between them. The length of the CDR3 is 14 residues. CDR3 in DNA: TGCGCCAGCAGCCAAGGTGACAACACAGATACGCAGTATTTT. It is translated as CASSQGDNTDTQYF.

The V and J genes are TRBV6-1 and TRBJ1-1; no clear D gene. Germline V gives CDR1 MNHNS, CDR2 SASEGT. CDR3 length: 12 residues. Trimming shortened V by 8 bases and J by 2 bases, and 9 bases separated the two germline ends. As DNA, the CDR3 is TGTGCCAGCTGGTGGCTTAACACTGAAGCTTTCTTT. Its protein product is CASWWLNTEAFF.

This sequence joins TRBV18 and TRBJ2-5; 9 bases agree with TRBD1. This CDR3 has 14 amino acids. V dropped 5 bases and J dropped 5; count of bases not matched to a gene: 6. Germline CDR1 is KGHSH and CDR2 is LQKENI. CDR3: CASSEQGARETQYF. CDR3 nucleotides: TGTGCCAGCTCAGAACAGGGGGCGCGGGAGACCCAGTACTTC.

This chain uses TRBV7-2 with TRBJ2-7; D is ambiguous. The germline V and J ends were trimmed by 0 bases and 3 bases, with 6 bases remaining between them. This CDR3 spans 13 amino acids. CDR1 is SGHTA, CDR2 FQGNSA, per germline. The CDR3 reads CASSLAQIYEQYF. The CDR3 nucleotides are TGTGCCAGCAGCTTAGCACAGATCTACGAGCAGTACTTC.

Judged by abundance, this clone is medium-sized. The V call is TRBV7-2, the J call TRBJ2-2, with D unclear. This CDR3 has 14 residues. Trimming shortened V by 5 bases and J by 4 bases, and 11 bases separated the two germline ends. CDR1 and CDR2 from the germline V gene are SGHTA and FQGNSA. CDR3 sequence: CASSPGGSTGELFF. Here the CDR3 DNA reads TGTGCCAGCAGCCCCGGTGGATCCACCGGGGAGCTGTTTTTT.